The entry that follows covers one TCR beta chain sequence. In its sample, this clone was seen once. This clone's antigen is unknown. The record has no base qualities; no much larger clone is one base away. The data were taken from a study of blood T cell repertoires in COVID-19 (dated by TCRdb to between 2020 and 2021). In terms of the full investigation: Samples covering the acute and convalescent phases of COVID-19 were provided by collaborators in the United States, Italy and Spain. The material from the prospective study consisted of cDNA or gDNA derived from T cells, B-cell-depleted T cells, or PBMCs. Deeply sampled blood TCRbeta repertoires from subjects exposed to, actively infected with, or recovered from COVID-19 were included in the dataset. A freely available public database, intended as a resource for researchers studying the immune response to SARS-CoV-2, is where the repertoires were released. The samples were drawn from two sources: the first 160 participants of the ongoing ImmuneRACE study, and over 950 subjects contributed by 6 global collaborators. The sample metadata nearly always contained a de-identified subject ID, COVID-19 status, age in years and sex. Where HLA class I and class II types were available, the types were taken from metadata supplied by the sample provider, not from assay-based typing.

From cysteine to phenylalanine, the CDR3 is 13 amino acids long. Solely the CDR3 DNA is kept, with 39 bases framed from the first base. According to the germline V gene, CDR1 reads SGDLS and CDR2 reads YYNGEE. V sheds 4 bases and J sheds 4 bases, leaving 10 bases between their ends. The immunoSEQ Assay, a bias-controlled multiplex PCR, was used to amplify TCRbeta CDR3 regions from genomic DNA. The study's processing was this. Within the assay, amplification of reference gene primers was used to estimate how many nucleated cells each sample contained. Sequence reads were collapsed and filtered to measure the absolute abundance of every unique TCRbeta CDR3 rearrangement. Productive Simpson clonality was computed per sample as the square root of Simpson's diversity index over productive rearrangements. Entries here come from immuneACCESS through TCRdb and include only in-frame sequences with V and J called. Some clones fail to appear in such tables; in the studies checked, an unresolved V gene covers under half of the shortfall, and the cause of the remainder is unknown. Clone size and the V and J calls come from that table; the DNA yielded D and trimming. This sample comprises over 200,000 clones, about 91% of them detected only once. The top ten clonotypes cover around 1.2% of the sample.

General conclusions and limits of the study: How much clinical and demographic metadata was included differed by source and by participant, and the metadata was provided uncurated.

Whole blood was collected in K2EDTA tubes by collaborating institutions according to the institutions' own protocols. For TCRbeta analysis, collaborators shipped samples as frozen whole blood, isolated PBMCs, or DNA extracted from either of those sample types. The source is a man younger than 45 with acute or convalescent COVID-19. The chain is assembled from TRBV9 and TRBJ2-3; a tentative D call is TRBD2 (6 bases match). Input material: peripheral blood. The DNA is TGTGCCAGCAGCCGGGACTTCGCAGATACGCAGTATTTT. Its translation is CASSRDFADTQYF.